Below are 11 T cell receptor beta chains sequenced from a single sample in a study of T cell repertoires in cytomegalovirus infection. A single record per CDR3 protein comes from TCRdb applying MiXCR to the reads. The repertoire has around 280,000 distinct CDR3 sequences, roughly a tenth of them found once; the top ten carry more than 2.5%. The specimen sequenced was PBMCs. These TCRs come from a human donor in good health (CMV status not recorded). Some clones in this sample may be carry-over from other donors' samples.

This clonotype was detected a few times. The V and J genes are TRBV20-1 and TRBJ2-7, with 10 bases matching TRBD1. V shed 3 bases, J shed 4 bases, and the junction held 6 bases outside the gene matches. CDR3 length: 14 residues. The germline V gene encodes CDR1 DFQATT and CDR2 SNEGSKA (reference sequence). The CDR3 protein is CSARTGGAQYEQYV. The CDR3 DNA reads TGCAGTGCTAGGACAGGGGGCGCGCAGTACGAGCAGTACGTC.

The CDR3 nucleotides are TGTGCCAGCAGGGCTAGCGGGGGGGGAACCTACGAGCAGTACTTC. Encoded protein: CASRASGGGTYEQYF. This chain joins TRBV28 and TRBJ2-7, with 12 bases matching TRBD2. The V segment lost 6 bases and the J segment 2 bases; nucleotides outside the gene matches: 5. CDR1 is MDHEN, CDR2 SYDVKM, per germline. The CDR3 is 15 amino acids.

The sample holds many counts of this clonotype. The rearrangement links TRBV6-2 or TRBV6-3 to TRBJ2-1; D is tentatively TRBD1 or TRBD2 (7 bases each). Between the trimmed V and J ends, which lost 5 bases and 5 bases, there was a span of 19 bases. CDR3 length: 16 residues. Germline V gene sequence: CDR1 MNHEY, CDR2 SVGEGT. The CDR3 DNA sequence: TGTGCCAGCAGTACGACAGGGAGGGGGCAACACAATGAGCAGTTCTTC. Encoded protein: CASSTTGRGQHNEQFF.

This chain connects TRBV29-1 to TRBJ2-1; D may match TRBD1 or TRBD2 (5 bases each). The germline gives CDR1 SQVTM, CDR2 ANQGSEA. CDR3 length: 14 amino acids. V lost 6 bases and J lost 0, with 12 bases in between. Written as DNA, the CDR3 is TGCAGCGTAACTCCAGGGAGCTCCTACAATGAGCAGTTCTTC. It encodes CSVTPGSSYNEQFF.

This clonotype was recorded at least ten times. This chain connects TRBV7-2 to TRBJ2-5; TRBD1 aligns across 7 bases. Unmatched junction bases numbered 8, after V lost 5 bases and J lost 2 bases. The CDR3 sequence is 15 residues long. Germline V gene lookup returns CDR1 SGHTA and CDR2 FQGNSA. The CDR3 here is CASSDRDRLQETQYF. In nucleotides, the CDR3 is TGTGCCAGCAGCGACCGGGACAGATTACAAGAGACCCAGTACTTC.

The chain carries TRBV28 and TRBJ2-7; D unresolved. V was pared by 6 bases and J by 0 bases, with 15 bases between. The CDR3 extends over 15 amino acids. Germline loops: CDR1 MDHEN, CDR2 SYDVKM. CDR3 loop: CASRPRHPSSYEQYV. DNA of the CDR3: TGTGCCAGCAGACCCCGACACCCAAGCTCCTACGAGCAGTACGTC.

This clonotype was detected ten times or more. V and J are TRBV28 and TRBJ1-2; 9 nucleotides align to TRBD1. Germline-derived CDR1 and CDR2 are MDHEN and SYDVKM. V lost 2 bases and J lost 7; bases outside the gene matches: 14. CDR3 length equals 17 residues. The CDR3 DNA follows: TGTGCCAGCAGTTTACCGGCCCTGGGACAGGGATCCTTTGGCTACACCTTC. Translating gives CASSLPALGQGSFGYTF.

The chain uses TRBV15 and TRBJ2-1, with D possibly called TRBD1 or TRBD2 (6 bases each). The germline V gene has CDR1 LNHNV and CDR2 YYDKDF (reference sequence). The CDR3 extends over 15 amino acids. Trimming pared 1 base from V and 4 bases from J, leaving 11 bases between. The CDR3: CATSRAGASYNEQFF. DNA of the CDR3: TGTGCCACCAGCAGAGCGGGGGCCAGTTACAATGAGCAGTTCTTC. Full variable domain (missing parts from reference TRBV15 and TRBJ2-1): DAMVIQNPRYQVTQFGKPVTLSCSQTLNHNVMYWYQQKSSQAPKLLFHYYDKDFNNEADTPDNFQSRRPNTSFCFLDIRSPGLGDTAMYLCATSRAGASYNEQFFGPGTRLTVL.

This clonotype appeared a few times. The CDR3 loop reads CSASPTGLYGYTF. As DNA, the CDR3 is TGCAGTGCTAGCCCGACAGGCCTCTATGGCTACACCTTC. V is TRBV20-1 and J is TRBJ1-2; TRBD1 might be the D (6 bases). With 3 bases removed from V and 4 bases from J, the gap between germline ends came to 12 bases. The CDR3 totals 13 residues. Germline V gives CDR1 DFQATT, CDR2 SNEGSKA (reference sequence).

This clonotype was recorded a few times. The gene calls are TRBV14 and TRBJ1-2; 9 bases match TRBD1. The CDR3 consists of 14 residues. Germline V gene data show CDR1 as SGHDN and CDR2 as FVKESK. The junction had 5 bases not matched to a gene; V was cut back by 4 bases and J by 5 bases. CDR3 protein: CASSRGTGRYGYTF. The CDR3 coding sequence is TGTGCCAGCAGCCGCGGGACAGGGAGGTATGGCTACACCTTC. Combining the CDR3 with reference TRBV14 and TRBJ1-2 gives the whole variable domain EAGVTQFPSHSVIEKGQTVTLRCDPISGHDNLYWYRRVMGKEIKFLLHFVKESKQDESGMPNNRFLAERTGGTYSTLKVQPAELEDSGVYFCASSRGTGRYGYTFGSGTRLTVV.

This clonotype was recorded many times. The V call is TRBV12-3 or TRBV12-4, the J call TRBJ1-2; 7 bases map to TRBD1. The CDR3 spans 13 residues. V was clipped by 6 bases and J by 3 bases; unmatched bases: 4. CDR3 DNA sequence: TGTGCCAGCAGACGAACAGGGGACTATGGCTACACCTTC. It encodes CASRRTGDYGYTF.